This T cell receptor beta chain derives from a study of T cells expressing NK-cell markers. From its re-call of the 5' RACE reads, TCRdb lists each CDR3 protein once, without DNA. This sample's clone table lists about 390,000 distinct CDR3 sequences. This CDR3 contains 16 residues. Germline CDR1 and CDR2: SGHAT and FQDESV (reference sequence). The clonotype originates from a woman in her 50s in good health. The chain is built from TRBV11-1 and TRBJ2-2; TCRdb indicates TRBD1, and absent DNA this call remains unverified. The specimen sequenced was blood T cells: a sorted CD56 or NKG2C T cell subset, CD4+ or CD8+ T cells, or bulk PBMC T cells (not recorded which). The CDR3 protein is CASSLVTQGASGELFF.